This TCR beta chain was sequenced for a study of T cell responses to AZD1222 COVID-19 vaccine. Study-level results: Regions left unmutated in variants are reportedly the target of nearly half of spike-specific TCRs. With two AZD1222 doses given, Spike-specific TCR breadth and depth both rose. CD4 TCRs covered the whole spike, strongest at regions 160-218 and 743-854.

The method was immunoSEQ multiplex PCR; TCRdb's version includes in-frame clones alone and lacks a portion of them. The table has about 120,000 clones, more than 85% seen once. In regard to this clone: The antigen remains unidentified.

J gave up 3 bases and V 4 bases, and 12 bases lay outside the gene matches. Germline loops: CDR1 SGHKS, CDR2 YYEKEE (reference sequence). The CDR3 totals 19 residues. Sequencing was performed on peripheral blood, taken on day 0 of AZD1222 vaccination. The TCR was taken from an adult in good health. This chain joins TRBV5-5 and TRBJ2-1; 14 positions match TRBD2. The CDR3 here is CASSLPGTSGRAGYNEQFF. CDR3 bases: TGTGCCAGCAGCCTTCCCGGGACTAGCGGGAGAGCTGGCTACAATGAGCAGTTCTTC.